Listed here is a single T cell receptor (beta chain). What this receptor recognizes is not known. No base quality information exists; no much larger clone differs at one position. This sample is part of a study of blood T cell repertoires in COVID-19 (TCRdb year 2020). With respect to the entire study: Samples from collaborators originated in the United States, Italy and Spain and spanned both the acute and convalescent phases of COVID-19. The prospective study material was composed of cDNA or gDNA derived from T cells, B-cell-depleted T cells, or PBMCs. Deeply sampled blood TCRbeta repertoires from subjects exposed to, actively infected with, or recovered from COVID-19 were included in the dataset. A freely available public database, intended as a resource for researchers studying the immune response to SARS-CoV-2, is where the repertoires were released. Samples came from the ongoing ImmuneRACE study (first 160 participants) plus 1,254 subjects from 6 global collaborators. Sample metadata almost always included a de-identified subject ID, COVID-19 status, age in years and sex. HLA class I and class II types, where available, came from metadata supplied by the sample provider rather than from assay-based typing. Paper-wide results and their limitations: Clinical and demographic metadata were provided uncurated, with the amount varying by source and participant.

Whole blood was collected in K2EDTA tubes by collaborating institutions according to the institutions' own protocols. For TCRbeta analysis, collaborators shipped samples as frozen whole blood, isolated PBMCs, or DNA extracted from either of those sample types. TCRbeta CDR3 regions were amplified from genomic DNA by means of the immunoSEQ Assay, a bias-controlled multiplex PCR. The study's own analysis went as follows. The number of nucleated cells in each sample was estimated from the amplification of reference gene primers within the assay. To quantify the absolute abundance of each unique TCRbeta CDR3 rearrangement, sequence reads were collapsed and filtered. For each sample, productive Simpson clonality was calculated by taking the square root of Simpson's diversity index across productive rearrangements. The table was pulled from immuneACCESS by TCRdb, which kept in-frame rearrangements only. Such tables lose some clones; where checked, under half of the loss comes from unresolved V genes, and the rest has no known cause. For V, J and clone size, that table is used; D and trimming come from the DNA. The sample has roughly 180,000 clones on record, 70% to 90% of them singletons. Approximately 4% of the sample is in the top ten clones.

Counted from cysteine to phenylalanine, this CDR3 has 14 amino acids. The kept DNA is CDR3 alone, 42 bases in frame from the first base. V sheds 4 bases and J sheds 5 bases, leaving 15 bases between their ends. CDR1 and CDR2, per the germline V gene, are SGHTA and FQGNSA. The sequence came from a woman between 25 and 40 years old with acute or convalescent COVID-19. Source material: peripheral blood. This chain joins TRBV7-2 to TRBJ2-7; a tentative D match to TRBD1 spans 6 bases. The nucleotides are TGTGCCAGCAGCTCACAGGGTACGACTAACGAGCAGTACTTC. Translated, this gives CASSSQGTTNEQYF.